This TCR beta chain was recorded in a study of cytomegalovirus exposure and HLA in healthy donors. Whole-study results and caveats: An analysis was carried out later, and it reportedly showed fewer N-insertions in an Asian-associated ancestry cluster than the roughly 700-donor mean.

With respect to this clone: The antigen remains undetermined.

Germline-derived CDR1 and CDR2 are MDHEN and SYDVKM. V lost 3 bases to trimming and J lost 0 bases, with 15 bases between them. This CDR3 has 17 amino acids. The PCR had 60 Vbeta and 13 Jbeta primers. TCRdb keeps only in-frame clones here, not all; method: immunoSEQ multiplex PCR. In the table there are about 160,000 clones, roughly 80% of which are singletons. The rearrangement joins TRBV28 to TRBJ2-4; tentative D call: TRBD2 (6 bases). This TCR came from a man aged 30-40 years in good health and CMV-seronegative. The source material was PBMCs. CDR3: CASSFSRRGRAKNIQYF. CDR3 DNA sequence: TGTGCCAGCAGTTTTAGTCGGAGGGGAAGAGCCAAAAACATTCAGTACTTC.